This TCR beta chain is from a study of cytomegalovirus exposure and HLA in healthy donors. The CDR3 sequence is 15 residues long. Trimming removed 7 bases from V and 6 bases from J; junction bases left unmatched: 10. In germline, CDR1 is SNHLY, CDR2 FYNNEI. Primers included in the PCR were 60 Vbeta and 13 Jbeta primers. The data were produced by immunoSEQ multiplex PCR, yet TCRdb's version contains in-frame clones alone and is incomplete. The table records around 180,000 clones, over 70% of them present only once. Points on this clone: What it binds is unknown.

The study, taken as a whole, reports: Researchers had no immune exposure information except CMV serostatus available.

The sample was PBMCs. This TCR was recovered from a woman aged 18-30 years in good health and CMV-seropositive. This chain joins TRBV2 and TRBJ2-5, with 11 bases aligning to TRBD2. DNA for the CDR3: TGTGCCAGCACCTGGAGTAGCGGGGGGGGTCAGACCCAGTACTTC. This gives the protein CASTWSSGGGQTQYF.